The 32 T cell receptor beta chains in this list originate from one sample, sequenced in a study of cytomegalovirus exposure and HLA in healthy donors. Primers included in the PCR were 60 Vbeta and 13 Jbeta primers. Assay used: immunoSEQ multiplex PCR; TCRdb lists only in-frame clones, some missing. The sample shows around 180,000 clones, about 72% of them seen only once. Sequencing was done on a sample of PBMCs. The receptors come from a girl under 18 in good health and CMV-seronegative.

J is TRBJ1-2 and V is TRBV7-3; 7 bases are a match to TRBD1. The CDR3 covers 12 residues. The germline gives CDR1 SGHTA, CDR2 FQGTGA. V dropped 4 bases and J dropped 10; count of bases not matched to a gene: 6. The CDR3 is CASSSPGQHYTF. The CDR3 nucleotides are TGTGCCAGCAGCTCTCCGGGACAGCACTACACCTTC.

The chain combines TRBV18 with TRBJ1-1; no definite D call. CDR3 length equals 14 residues. The germline gives CDR1 KGHSH, CDR2 LQKENI. The V and J ends lost 3 bases and 4 bases respectively, with 12 bases between them. The CDR3 sequence is CASSPSTKSTEAFF. The CDR3 DNA reads as TGTGCCAGCTCACCGTCGACAAAAAGCACTGAAGCTTTCTTT.

The chain uses TRBV5-1 and TRBJ1-5; D ambiguous. CDR1 and CDR2 from the germline V gene are SGHRS and YFSETQ. V lost 4 bases, J lost 6 bases, and 17 bases lay in between. The CDR3 has 15 residues. The CDR3 protein is CASSEFTGLSQPQHF. Here the CDR3 DNA reads TGCGCCAGCAGCGAGTTTACGGGGTTAAGTCAGCCCCAGCATTTT.

This clone has just one count. The chain carries TRBV9 and TRBJ1-2, with D perhaps TRBD1 (6 bases). This CDR3 has 16 amino acids. Germline-derived CDR1 and CDR2 are SGDLS and YYNGEE. With 1 base removed from V and 6 bases from J, the gap between germline ends came to 19 bases. CDR3 sequence reads: CASSVQGQILGNGYTF. In DNA, the CDR3 is TGTGCCAGCAGCGTACAAGGACAGATCCTTGGGAATGGCTACACCTTC.

This chain links TRBV15 with TRBJ1-5; D is unclear. Germline values: CDR1 LNHNV, CDR2 YYDKDF (reference sequence). CDR3 size: 13 residues. The V end lost 7 bases, the J end lost 4 bases, and 11 bases lay between the germline ends. CDR3 sequence (DNA): TGTGCCACCACCCTCCGCACTAATCAGCCCCAGCATTTT. Protein product: CATTLRTNQPQHF.

J is TRBJ2-7 and V is TRBV28, with 16 bases lining up with TRBD2. The CDR3 spans 17 residues. Germline V lookup: CDR1 MDHEN, CDR2 SYDVKM. V lost 5 bases and J lost 7; bases outside the gene matches: 11. CDR3 residues: CASSAPGTSGGAREQYF. CDR3 sequence (DNA): TGTGCCAGCAGTGCGCCGGGGACTAGCGGGGGGGCCAGGGAGCAGTACTTC.

The chain employs TRBV5-4 and TRBJ2-2; D is perhaps TRBD1 (5 bases). Trimming took 4 bases from V and 4 from J, leaving 11 bases between them. This CDR3 region has 14 residues. CDR1 and CDR2 from the germline V gene are SGHNT and YYREEE (reference sequence). CDR3 loop: CASSRTNGTGELFF. Written as DNA, the CDR3 is TGTGCCAGCAGCCGGACAAACGGCACCGGGGAGCTGTTTTTT. Variable domain in full (rest from reference TRBV5-4 and TRBJ2-2): ETGVTQSPTHLIKTRGQQVTLRCSSQSGHNTVSWYQQALGQGPQFIFQYYREEENGRGNFPPRFSGLQFPNYSSELNVNALELDDSALYLCASSRTNGTGELFFGEGSRLTVL.

The gene calls are TRBV7-7 and TRBJ2-7; D perhaps matches TRBD2 (5 bases). CDR1 and CDR2 from the germline V gene are SSHAT and FNYEAQ (reference sequence). CDR3 length: 13 residues. V was trimmed by 5 bases and J by 3 bases, leaving 11 bases between them. CDR3 region: CASSLSEGYEQYF. The DNA for the CDR3 is TGTGCCAGCAGCCTATCAGAGGGCTACGAGCAGTACTTC.

The V call is TRBV27, the J call TRBJ1-1; D is undetermined. V was shortened by 5 bases and J by 0 bases, with 16 bases between the two germline ends. The CDR3 is made up of 16 amino acids. The germline V gene encodes CDR1 MNHEY and CDR2 SMNVEV (reference sequence). The CDR3 reads CASSPGIGVMNTEAFF. Here the CDR3 DNA reads TGTGCCAGCAGTCCCGGAATCGGGGTAATGAACACTGAAGCTTTCTTT.

This chain links TRBV19 with TRBJ1-1; D is possibly TRBD1 (5 bases). V was pared by 7 bases and J by 1 base, with 13 bases between. The CDR3 spans 14 residues. Germline V CDR1 and CDR2: LNHDA, SQIVND (reference sequence). CDR3 protein: CASTLGGGNTEAFF. As DNA, the CDR3 is TGTGCCAGTACCTTGGGCGGGGGGAACACTGAAGCTTTCTTT.

The chain recombines TRBV9 with TRBJ2-3; 12 positions agree with TRBD2. CDR3 length equals 16 residues. V shed 4 bases, J shed 6 bases, and the junction held 9 bases outside the gene matches. CDR1 is SGDLS and CDR2 is YYNGEE in the germline V gene. The CDR3 reads CASSHETSGGGDTQYF. The CDR3 DNA reads as TGTGCCAGCAGCCATGAGACTAGCGGGGGTGGGGATACGCAGTATTTT.

The chain joins TRBV6-6 to TRBJ1-4, with 9 bases identical to TRBD1. The CDR3 has 16 amino acids. Germline lookup yields CDR1 MNHNY and CDR2 SVGAGI (reference sequence). Trimming at V came to 2 bases and at J to 8 bases, leaving 9 bases not matched to a gene. DNA for the CDR3: TGTGCCAGCAGTTACCCGCAGGACAGGGGTCGAGAAAAACTGTTTTTT. Translated: CASSYPQDRGREKLFF.

The chain is built from TRBV7-3 and TRBJ2-5; TRBD2 is a possible D gene (7 bases). V was pared by 0 bases and J by 3 bases, with 11 bases between. The germline gives CDR1 SGHTA, CDR2 FQGTGA. This CDR3 is 15 amino acids long. CDR3 in DNA: TGTGCCAGCAGCTTAACCGGGGGGCCAGAAGAGACCCAGTACTTC. Protein sequence: CASSLTGGPEETQYF.

This clone was seen a handful of times. The V call is TRBV6-5, the J call TRBJ1-4; a weak D match, TRBD1 (5 bases). Trimming cost V 3 bases and J 1 base, with 12 bases left between them. The length of the CDR3 is 16 residues. Germline CDR1 MNHEY, CDR2 SVGAGI. CDR3 protein: CASSYRGGGTNEKLFF. For the CDR3, the DNA is TGTGCCAGCAGTTATAGGGGCGGGGGAACTAATGAAAAACTGTTTTTT.

V usage is TRBV5-4 and J usage is TRBJ1-6; TRBD1 matches at 7 bases. The V segment lost 0 bases and the J segment 14 bases; nucleotides outside the gene matches: 11. This CDR3 is built from 15 residues. CDR1 SGHNT and CDR2 YYREEE come from the germline V gene (reference sequence). CDR3 sequence (DNA): TGTGCCAGCAGCTTGGTAACAGGGGAGTTAAGATCCCTCCACTTT. Translated, it gives CASSLVTGELRSLHF.

This clone was detected only once. The V call is TRBV5-1, the J call TRBJ1-1; 9 bases are shared with TRBD1. This CDR3 is built from 15 residues. Trimming removed 5 bases from V and 8 bases from J; junction bases left unmatched: 13. In germline, CDR1 is SGHRS, CDR2 YFSETQ. The CDR3 DNA sequence: TGCGCCAGCAGGTTGTCCGGGACAGGGATATCCGAAGCTTTCTTT. It encodes CASRLSGTGISEAFF.

V usage is TRBV30 and J usage is TRBJ2-3, with D tentatively TRBD1 (5 bases). V lost 3 bases to trimming and J lost 1 base, with 14 bases between them. Germline lookup yields CDR1 GTSNPN and CDR2 SVGIG (reference sequence). The CDR3 extends over 15 amino acids. CDR3 residues: CAWSALGQGTDTQYF. Written as DNA, the CDR3 is TGTGCCTGGAGCGCTCTGGGGCAGGGCACAGATACGCAGTATTTT.

This clone was observed once. The chain has TRBV9 and TRBJ1-4; D unclear. Trimming took off 0 bases at V and 5 bases at J, with 11 bases between the two ends. The length of the CDR3 is 15 residues. CDR1 and CDR2 from the germline V gene are SGDLS and YYNGEE. In DNA form, the CDR3 reads TGTGCCAGCAGCGTAGGGACTTTAGGCAATGAAAAACTGTTTTTT. Translated: CASSVGTLGNEKLFF.

This sequence joins TRBV5-1 and TRBJ1-5; D is possibly TRBD1 (6 bases). This CDR3 is built from 14 residues. V was shortened by 4 bases and J by 5 bases, with 13 bases between the two germline ends. Germline V CDR1 and CDR2: SGHRS, YFSETQ. This chain's CDR3 is CASSPTGIDQPQHF. The CDR3 region has the DNA TGCGCCAGCAGCCCAACAGGGATCGATCAGCCCCAGCATTTT.

CDR3 sequence (DNA): TGTGCCAGCAGCTTTGCCCAGGGAAGCAACGAGCAGTACTTC. It is translated as CASSFAQGSNEQYF. The chain joins TRBV7-9 to TRBJ2-7; D may be TRBD1 (5 bases). CDR1 and CDR2 from the germline V gene are SEHNR and FQNEAQ (reference sequence). CDR3 length: 14 amino acids. Trimming stripped 3 bases from V and 5 bases from J, with 14 bases between. Full variable domain (remainder filled in from reference TRBV7-9 and TRBJ2-7): DTGVSQNPRHKITKRGQNVTFRCDPISEHNRLYWYRQTLGQGPEFLTYFQNEAQLEKSRLLSDRFSAERPKGSFSTLEIQRTEQGDSAMYLCASSFAQGSNEQYFGPGTRLTVT.

The chain links TRBV9 to TRBJ2-3; 12 bases are shared with TRBD2. V gave up 1 base and J gave up 14 bases; unmatched junction bases: 8. Germline V gene lookup returns CDR1 SGDLS and CDR2 YYNGEE. This CDR3 is built from 14 residues. The CDR3 DNA reads as TGTGCCAGCAGCGTACCGACTAGCGGGGGTGTGGTGTATTTT. Its translation is CASSVPTSGGVVYF.

The V call is TRBV29-1, the J call TRBJ1-4; 9 nucleotides line up with TRBD1. The CDR3 is 13 amino acids. The germline V gene encodes CDR1 SQVTM and CDR2 ANQGSEA. V was clipped by 4 bases and J by 7 bases; unmatched bases: 4. The DNA for the CDR3 is TGCAGCGTTGCTACAGGGGGCGGTGAAAAACTGTTTTTT. Translated: CSVATGGGEKLFF.

The chain couples TRBV5-1 to TRBJ2-7; weak D call: TRBD2 (6 bases). This CDR3 region has 16 residues. V lost 4 bases, J lost 0 bases, and 17 bases lay in between. The germline gives CDR1 SGHRS, CDR2 YFSETQ. The CDR3 protein is CASSPPAGTYSYEQYF. The CDR3 DNA sequence: TGCGCCAGCAGCCCTCCGGCGGGAACCTACTCCTACGAGCAGTACTTC.

This clone was counted between two and nine times. The rearrangement uses TRBV7-9 and TRBJ1-2; D is uncertain. This CDR3 region has 13 residues. The V and J ends lost 8 bases and 1 base respectively, with 11 bases between them. In germline, CDR1 is SEHNR, CDR2 FQNEAQ (reference sequence). CDR3 sequence reads: CASGRAINYGYTF. The CDR3 DNA is TGTGCCAGCGGGAGGGCAATTAACTATGGCTACACCTTC.

This chain links TRBV7-6 with TRBJ1-4; the match to TRBD1 covers 7 bases. From germline, CDR1 is SGHVS and CDR2 FNYEAQ. CDR3 size: 19 residues. V dropped 1 base and J dropped 0; count of bases not matched to a gene: 11. As DNA, the CDR3 is TGTGCCAGCAGCTTAGATCTTAGGGGGCGTGGCGCAACTAATGAAAAACTGTTTTTT. Translated, it gives CASSLDLRGRGATNEKLFF.

J is TRBJ1-1 and V is TRBV6-5; D is uncertain. The CDR3 totals 14 residues. The V gene's germline CDR1 is MNHEY and CDR2 SVGAGI. Trimming took off 6 bases at V and 5 bases at J, with 16 bases between the two ends. The chain's CDR3 is CASSREAAGTEAFF. CDR3 bases: TGTGCCAGCAGCCGGGAAGCCGCGGGGACTGAAGCTTTCTTT.

Written as DNA, the CDR3 is TGTGCCAGCAGCCGGCCTATGGCCGGGGGGGGAGAGACCCAGTACTTC. Protein sequence: CASSRPMAGGGETQYF. The chain employs TRBV5-6 and TRBJ2-5, with 8 positions matching TRBD2. CDR3 length equals 16 residues. The germline V gene has CDR1 SGHDT and CDR2 YYEEEE. With 4 bases clipped from V and 4 bases from J, the junction kept 12 bases outside the gene matches. The full variable domain, with the rest looked up from reference TRBV5-6 and TRBJ2-5, is DAGVTQSPTHLIKTRGQQVTLRCSPKSGHDTVSWYQQALGQGPQFIFQYYEEEERQRGNFPDRFSGHQFPNYSSELNVNALLLGDSALYLCASSRPMAGGGETQYFGPGTRLLVL.

The chain combines TRBV6-5 with TRBJ2-7; D not certain. Germline values: CDR1 MNHEY, CDR2 SVGAGI. CDR3 length: 13 residues. The V gene lost 5 bases and the J gene lost 4 bases, with 12 bases spanning the gap. As DNA, the CDR3 is TGTGCCAGCAGTCTTATCCCAGGTTACGAGCAGTACTTC. This encodes CASSLIPGYEQYF.

The V call is TRBV23-1, the J call TRBJ2-7; TRBD1 matches 8 bases. TRBV23-1 is noted as an ORF with a role that remains uncertain. V lost 6 bases and J lost 5; bases outside the gene matches: 12. The CDR3 covers 15 residues. CDR3 region: CASSGDPKTGDEQYF. The CDR3 DNA reads TGCGCCAGCAGCGGAGATCCTAAGACAGGGGACGAGCAGTACTTC.

This chain uses TRBV10-3 with TRBJ2-7; either TRBD1 or TRBD2 may supply D (6 bases each). The CDR3 has 15 amino acids. V lost 10 bases and J 6 bases, leaving 25 bases between the germline ends. The germline V gene encodes CDR1 ENHRY and CDR2 SYGVKD. This CDR3 is CATRDKRAGGGEQYF. DNA of the CDR3: TGTGCCACCAGGGACAAGCGAGCCGGGGGAGGCGAGCAGTACTTC.

This chain joins TRBV5-1 and TRBJ1-2; 7 nucleotides align to TRBD1. Germline-derived CDR1 and CDR2 are SGHRS and YFSETQ. The CDR3 is 15 amino acids. V shed 4 bases and J 8 bases; nucleotides not matched to a gene: 14. The CDR3 DNA reads TGCGCCAGCAGCATCGGGACAGCCAGTGAAATGGGCTACACCTTC. It is translated as CASSIGTASEMGYTF.

The chain combines TRBV15 with TRBJ2-1; 7 nucleotides line up with TRBD1. After removal of 1 base from V and 8 bases from J, the junction contained 5 bases not matched to a gene. From germline, CDR1 is LNHNV and CDR2 YYDKDF (reference sequence). This CDR3 spans 14 amino acids. The CDR3 nucleotides are TGTGCCACCAGCAGAGTAGGGGGCTTCTATGAGCAGTTCTTC. It is translated as CATSRVGGFYEQFF.